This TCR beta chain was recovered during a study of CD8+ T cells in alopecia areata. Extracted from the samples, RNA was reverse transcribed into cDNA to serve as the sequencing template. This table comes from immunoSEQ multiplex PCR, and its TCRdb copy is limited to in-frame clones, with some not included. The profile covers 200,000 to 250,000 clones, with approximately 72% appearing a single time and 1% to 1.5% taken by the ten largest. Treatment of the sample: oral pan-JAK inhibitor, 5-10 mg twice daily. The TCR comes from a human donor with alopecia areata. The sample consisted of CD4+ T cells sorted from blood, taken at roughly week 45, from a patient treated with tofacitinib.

CDR3 DNA: TGCGCCACCCAGACTAACTCCCTCACCGGGGAGCTGTTTTTT. The encoded protein is CATQTNSLTGELFF. V usage is TRBV5-1 and J usage is TRBJ2-2, with D perhaps matching TRBD2 (5 bases). The CDR3 is made up of 14 amino acids. Germline-derived CDR1 and CDR2 are SGHRS and YFSETQ. V shed 9 bases and J shed 4 bases, with 16 bases lying between them.